These 20 T cell receptor beta chains were sequenced from one sample in a study of OX40 agonist ivuxolimab in advanced cancers. Sequenced by immunoSEQ multiplex PCR; TCRdb stores in-frame clones only, minus some. The profile covers some 80,000 clones, with around 87% appearing a single time and approximately 0.3% taken by the ten largest. Sequences were derived from CD4+ or CD8+ T cells sorted from blood, sampled in a trial of the OX40 agonist ivuxolimab. The receptor source for this set is an adult with an advanced solid tumor such as melanoma, head and neck, liver or kidney cancer.

The J gene is TRBJ2-1, the V gene TRBV1. TRBV1 is termed a pseudogene. CDR3 length: 14 amino acids. The CDR3 DNA reads as TGCACCAGCAGCCCCCCCCCTACATCGAATGAGCAGTTCTTC. Encoded protein: CTSSPPPTSNEQFF.

CDR3 nucleotides: TGTGCCAGCAGCTTAGGAAGGGACAGTCTTCGCTACACCTTC. Amino acid sequence: CASSLGRDSLRYTF. V and J are TRBV7-2 and TRBJ1-2; 7 bases are a match to TRBD1. The CDR3 covers 14 residues. Germline values: CDR1 SGHTA, CDR2 FQGNSA. The J segment lost 9 bases and the V segment lost 1 base, leaving 8 bases of the junction unmatched.

This clone has more than one count but fewer than ten. The V and J genes are TRBV7-3 and TRBJ2-7; D uncertain. The CDR3 is 13 residues long. Germline CDR1 SGHTA, CDR2 FQGTGA. V lost 4 bases, J lost 6 bases, and 13 bases lay in between. CDR3 nucleotide sequence: TGTGCCAGCAGCTCCGGACGGTTGAGCGAGCAGTACTTC. Translated, it gives CASSSGRLSEQYF.

This rearrangement joins TRBV6-6 to TRBJ1-1, with D hard to call. V was trimmed by 8 bases and J by 4 bases, leaving 8 bases between them. Germline V gene sequence: CDR1 MNHNY, CDR2 SVGAGI (reference sequence). The CDR3 sequence is 11 residues long. CDR3 protein: CASGEGTEAFF. The CDR3 DNA sequence: TGTGCCAGCGGGGAAGGCACTGAAGCTTTCTTT.

This chain links TRBV7-2 with TRBJ1-3, with 8 bases lining up with TRBD1. Trimming cost V 0 bases and J 3 bases; bases outside gene matches: 4. This CDR3 has 16 residues. CDR1 is SGHTA, CDR2 FQGNSA, per germline. In nucleotides, the CDR3 is TGTGCCAGCAGCTTAGCTGGACAGGGCTTTGGAAACACCATATATTTT. Translation: CASSLAGQGFGNTIYF.

The chain recombines TRBV7-9 with TRBJ2-1; 7 nucleotides agree with TRBD2. Germline V gene lookup returns CDR1 SEHNR and CDR2 FQNEAQ (reference sequence). The V and J ends lost 5 bases and 2 bases, in that order; junction bases with no gene match: 6. CDR3 length: 15 amino acids. The CDR3 loop reads CASSKSGEPYNEQFF. The CDR3 DNA follows: TGTGCCAGCAGCAAGAGCGGGGAACCCTACAATGAGCAGTTCTTC.

This rearrangement joins TRBV6-1 to TRBJ2-7; D unclear. Germline lookup yields CDR1 MNHNS and CDR2 SASEGT. The CDR3 consists of 11 residues. V was clipped by 7 bases and J by 3 bases, with 7 bases between them. The CDR3 here is CASTHLYEQYV. CDR3 sequence (DNA): TGTGCCAGCACCCACCTCTACGAGCAGTACGTC.

This clone has a handful of counts. This chain uses TRBV25-1 with TRBJ1-1, with a tentative D call TRBD1 (6 bases). This CDR3 spans 15 amino acids. The V and J ends lost 2 bases and 6 bases respectively, with 16 bases between them. Germline V gene lookup returns CDR1 MGHDK and CDR2 SYGVNS. Here the CDR3 DNA reads TGTGCCAGCAGTGAAGGAGGGGGGAGTAAGGCTGAAGCTTTCTTT. This gives the protein CASSEGGGSKAEAFF.

V usage is TRBV15 and J usage is TRBJ1-2; weak D call: TRBD1 (5 bases). Trimming left V 0 bases short and J 4 bases short, with 12 bases between. CDR1 LNHNV and CDR2 YYDKDF come from the germline V gene (reference sequence). CDR3 length: 15 residues. CDR3 DNA sequence: TGTGCCACCAGCAGAGATATAGGGGATCCCTATGGCTACACCTTC. Its translation: CATSRDIGDPYGYTF.

The CDR3: CASSEATSGGNNEQFF. CDR3 sequence (DNA): TGTGCCAGCAGTGAAGCGACTAGCGGGGGGAACAATGAGCAGTTCTTC. The V gene is TRBV6-1, the J gene TRBJ2-1, with TRBD2 matching over 13 bases. The CDR3 is made up of 16 amino acids. CDR1 and CDR2 from the germline V gene are MNHNS and SASEGT. Trimming cost V 0 bases and J 5 bases; bases outside gene matches: 1.

This clone was observed a few times. This rearrangement joins TRBV20-1 to TRBJ2-1; a possible D gene is TRBD1 (5 bases). CDR3 size: 11 residues. The V end lost 0 bases, the J end lost 15 bases, and 12 bases lay between the germline ends. Germline loops: CDR1 DFQATT, CDR2 SNEGSKA (reference sequence). CDR3 sequence reads: CSARDPSGRFF. CDR3 in DNA: TGCAGTGCTAGAGATCCCTCAGGGCGGTTCTTC.

The chain carries TRBV7-2 and TRBJ2-2; 7 bases are a match to TRBD2. Unmatched junction bases numbered 8, after V lost 5 bases and J lost 2 bases. Looked up from germline, CDR1 is SGHTA and CDR2 is FQGNSA. CDR3 length equals 16 residues. This CDR3 reads CASSTRGSSNTGELFF. The DNA of the CDR3 is TGTGCCAGCAGCACCCGCGGGAGTAGTAACACCGGGGAGCTGTTTTTT.

Notes on this clone: An end of the junction does not agree with germline; a read error may underlie this. This chain uses TRBV6-5 with TRBJ2-2; D is uncertain. Germline CDR1 and CDR2: MNHEY and SVGAGI. CDR3 size: 12 residues. CDR3 in amino acids: CVSSYNTGELFF. The CDR3, as DNA: TGTGTCAGCAGCTATAACACCGGGGAGCTGTTTTTT.

This chain connects TRBV15 to TRBJ2-1; 7 positions agree with TRBD2. Germline lookup yields CDR1 LNHNV and CDR2 YYDKDF (reference sequence). CDR3 length: 16 residues. The J segment lost 8 bases and the V segment lost 1 base, leaving 11 bases of the junction unmatched. The CDR3 protein is CATSRGSGTTFDEQFF. In DNA, the CDR3 is TGTGCCACCAGCAGAGGCTCCGGGACTACCTTCGATGAGCAGTTCTTC. Together with reference TRBV15 and TRBJ2-1, the CDR3 gives the full variable domain: DAMVIQNPRYQVTQFGKPVTLSCSQTLNHNVMYWYQQKSSQAPKLLFHYYDKDFNNEADTPDNFQSRRPNTSFCFLDIRSPGLGDTAMYLCATSRGSGTTFDEQFFGPGTRLTVL.

The CDR3: CASTQQSSGANVLTF. DNA for the CDR3: TGTGCCAGTACCCAACAGAGCTCTGGGGCCAACGTCCTGACTTTC. This chain connects TRBV19 to TRBJ2-6; D remains unclear. The CDR3 runs to 15 residues. The germline gives CDR1 LNHDA, CDR2 SQIVND (reference sequence). Trimming took off 7 bases at V and 0 bases at J, with 10 bases between the two ends.

The chain couples TRBV5-5 to TRBJ1-5, with a possible D match to TRBD1 (6 bases). Trimming took off 1 base at V and 2 bases at J, with 13 bases between the two ends. There are 16 residues in the CDR3. Looked up from germline, CDR1 is SGHKS and CDR2 is YYEKEE (reference sequence). The CDR3 bases are TGTGCCAGCAGCTTGAAGGGGGTTGCGGGCAATCAGCCCCAGCATTTT. The encoded protein is CASSLKGVAGNQPQHF.

This clone was detected a few times. The J gene is TRBJ2-5, the V gene TRBV11-2; D possibly uses TRBD1 or TRBD2 (6 bases each). Trimming took off 5 bases at V and 1 base at J, with 14 bases between the two ends. The V gene's germline CDR1 is SGHAT and CDR2 FQNNGV. There are 15 residues in the CDR3. The CDR3 DNA follows: TGTGCCAGCAGCCCGGTGGGGGGCCCCCAAGAGACCCAGTACTTC. This encodes CASSPVGGPQETQYF.

The V gene is TRBV18, the J gene TRBJ1-1; a possible D gene is TRBD1 (6 bases). The CDR3 length is 13 residues. The germline CDR1 and CDR2 sequences are KGHSH and LQKENI. The V end was cut by 6 bases, the J end by 3 bases, with 11 bases between. The chain's CDR3 is CASSTGSDTEAFF. The CDR3 DNA sequence: TGTGCCAGCTCTACAGGGTCGGACACTGAAGCTTTCTTT.

This chain links TRBV5-4 with TRBJ2-5; 8 nucleotides agree with TRBD2. There are 15 residues in the CDR3. V gave up 4 bases and J gave up 4 bases; unmatched junction bases: 9. Looked up from germline, CDR1 is SGHNT and CDR2 is YYREEE (reference sequence). The CDR3, as DNA: TGTGCCAGCAGCGTGGGACTAGTGGGCCGAGAGACCCAGTACTTC. Amino acids: CASSVGLVGRETQYF. Filled out from reference TRBV5-4 and TRBJ2-5, the complete variable domain reads ETGVTQSPTHLIKTRGQQVTLRCSSQSGHNTVSWYQQALGQGPQFIFQYYREEENGRGNFPPRFSGLQFPNYSSELNVNALELDDSALYLCASSVGLVGRETQYFGPGTRLLVL.

This clone was observed once. This chain connects TRBV19 to TRBJ1-1; tentatively, D is TRBD1 (6 bases). Germline CDR1 reads LNHDA; CDR2 reads SQIVND (reference sequence). Trimming stripped 6 bases from V and 0 bases from J, with 8 bases between. This CDR3 contains 13 residues. The CDR3: CASRDRLNTEAFF. CDR3 DNA sequence: TGTGCCAGTAGAGACAGGTTGAACACTGAAGCTTTCTTT.